A single T cell receptor beta chain is shown here with its context. This CDR3 has 14 residues. From germline, CDR1 is LNHDA and CDR2 SQIVND (reference sequence). The V gene end was trimmed by 5 bases and the J gene end by 0 bases; junction bases not matched to a gene: 2. This specimen comes from a study of blood T cell repertoires in COVID-19. The table came from immunoSEQ multiplex PCR; TCRdb's copy has only in-frame clones and leaves some out. The sample lists 90,000 to 150,000 clones, just over 85% seen once, with about 1% in the top ten. Sequenced: peripheral blood. This chain links TRBV19 with TRBJ2-7; 9 positions match TRBD1. The sequence derives from a woman in her 50s with active or convalescent COVID-19. The CDR3 DNA is TGTGCCAGTAGTCGGACAGGGGACTCCTACGAGCAGTACTTC. As protein: CASSRTGDSYEQYF.